The 25 T cell receptor beta chains below were found in one sample sequenced in a study of blood T cell repertoires in COVID-19. The repertoire was sequenced with immunoSEQ multiplex PCR; TCRdb's copy has only in-frame clones and lacks some. The sample records approximately 220,000 clones, roughly 84% being singletons. Sequencing was done on a sample of PBMCs or T cells enriched from blood (not recorded which). All receptors derive from a woman in her thirties or forties who had recovered from COVID-19.

The V call is TRBV28, the J call TRBJ1-2; 7 bases match TRBD1. Germline V gives CDR1 MDHEN, CDR2 SYDVKM. The CDR3 consists of 14 residues. With 5 bases clipped from V and 7 bases from J, the junction kept 10 bases outside the gene matches. CDR3 region: CASSPQGRRGGYTF. As DNA, the CDR3 is TGTGCCAGCAGTCCACAGGGGCGCCGAGGTGGCTACACCTTC.

The chain links TRBV5-1 to TRBJ2-3; D is perhaps TRBD1 (5 bases). Germline V CDR1 and CDR2: SGHRS, YFSETQ. The CDR3 extends over 15 amino acids. Trimming shortened V by 0 bases and J by 2 bases, and 10 bases separated the two germline ends. The CDR3 nucleotides read TGCGCCAGCAGCTTGGTTACAGGCACCACAGATACGCAGTATTTT. As protein: CASSLVTGTTDTQYF.

The chain recombines TRBV5-4 with TRBJ2-3; 8 bases are shared with TRBD2. The CDR3 has 15 residues. V lost 1 base, J lost 4 bases, and 5 bases stayed unmatched. Per the germline V gene, CDR1 is SGHNT and CDR2 is YYREEE (reference sequence). Here the CDR3 reads CASSLQSGRADTQYF. Here the CDR3 DNA reads TGTGCCAGCAGCTTGCAAAGCGGGAGAGCAGATACGCAGTATTTT.

The J gene is TRBJ1-2, the V gene TRBV21-1; whether TRBD1, the table's D call, matches the DNA was not checked. TRBV21-1 is a pseudogene locus. This CDR3 is 18 amino acids long. The CDR3 nucleotides read TGTGCCAGCAGCAAAGGGGACAGGGGGCGCCCCTTTAACTATGGCTACACCTTC. Translation: CASSKGDRGRPFNYGYTF.

The genes are TRBV5-4 and TRBJ2-3, with 11 bases aligning to TRBD2. CDR3 length: 16 residues. Germline assignment: CDR1 SGHNT and CDR2 YYREEE (reference sequence). The trim removed 0 bases at V and 3 bases at J, leaving 3 bases unmatched. For the CDR3, the DNA is TGTGCCAGCAGCTTGGACGGACTAGCGGGTACAGATACGCAGTATTTT. It specifies CASSLDGLAGTDTQYF.

The chain links TRBV19 to TRBJ1-6; 9 nucleotides line up with TRBD1. The germline V gene encodes CDR1 LNHDA and CDR2 SQIVND (reference sequence). The CDR3 is made up of 18 amino acids. The junction had 19 bases not matched to a gene; V was cut back by 6 bases and J by 10 bases. The CDR3: CASSSQPGTGTSWSPLHF. DNA of the CDR3: TGTGCCAGTAGCTCTCAACCAGGGACAGGGACCTCTTGGTCACCCCTCCACTTT. The complete variable domain, with remaining parts taken from reference TRBV19 and TRBJ1-6, reads DGGITQSPKYLFRKEGQNVTLSCEQNLNHDAMYWYRQDPGQGLRLIYYSQIVNDFQKGDIAEGYSVSREKKESFPLTVTSAQKNPTAFYLCASSSQPGTGTSWSPLHFGNGTRLTVT.

V is TRBV3-1 (or the pseudogene TRBV3-2) and J is TRBJ1-4; D might be TRBD1 (5 bases). Germline V gives CDR1 LGHDT, CDR2 YNNKEL (reference sequence). V dropped 0 bases and J dropped 9 bases, with 14 bases sitting between them. This CDR3 comprises 15 residues. CDR3 nucleotides: TGTGCCAGCAGCCAAGACCAGGGCCAGGTGCAAAAACTGTTTTTT. This sequence encodes CASSQDQGQVQKLFF.

The chain couples TRBV27 to TRBJ2-7, with 8 bases aligning to TRBD1. This CDR3 has 12 residues. Per germline, CDR1 MNHEY and CDR2 SMNVEV (reference sequence). Germline trimming cut 10 bases from V and 5 bases from J; bases unmatched to any gene: 7. CDR3 DNA sequence: TGTGCCACCCGACAGGGGCGGGACGAGCAGTACTTC. This sequence encodes CATRQGRDEQYF.

The CDR3 is CASSLMSGSRHGYTF. Written as DNA, the CDR3 is TGCGCCAGCAGCTTAATGTCGGGGAGTAGGCATGGCTACACCTTC. The gene calls are TRBV5-1 and TRBJ1-2; no definite D call. The CDR3 length is 15 residues. Trimming cost V 2 bases and J 6 bases, with 17 bases left between them. CDR1 is SGHRS, CDR2 YFSETQ, per germline.

The rearrangement uses TRBV4-2 and TRBJ2-7; D unclear. V gave up 1 base and J gave up 2 bases, with 9 bases separating them. CDR1 and CDR2 (germline): LGHNA, YNFKEQ. The CDR3 is 14 amino acids. CDR3 in amino acids: CASSQGLQTYEQYF. The CDR3 DNA is TGTGCCAGCAGCCAAGGCTTACAGACCTACGAGCAGTACTTC.

The chain links TRBV6-5 to TRBJ2-1; 7 nucleotides agree with TRBD2. This CDR3 is built from 15 residues. The trim removed 4 bases at V and 7 bases at J, leaving 10 bases unmatched. CDR1 is MNHEY and CDR2 is SVGAGI in the germline V gene. The CDR3, as DNA: TGTGCCAGCAGTTCCGAGGGGAGGGAGGCGAATGAGCAGTTCTTC. Its protein is CASSSEGREANEQFF.

The chain combines TRBV27 with TRBJ2-1; the D is unclear. Between the trimmed V and J ends, which lost 6 bases and 7 bases, there was a span of 16 bases. Germline V lookup: CDR1 MNHEY, CDR2 SMNVEV (reference sequence). This CDR3 is 14 amino acids long. CDR3 DNA sequence: TGTGCCAGCAGACCTCAATCCTCTAGGAATGAGCAGTTCTTC. This gives the protein CASRPQSSRNEQFF.

The rearrangement joins TRBV2 to TRBJ2-1; possible D gene TRBD2, 5 bases. Germline V lookup: CDR1 SNHLY, CDR2 FYNNEI. The CDR3 contains 13 residues. V was cut by 7 bases and J by 5 bases, with 12 bases left in between. The CDR3 nucleotides read TGTGCCAGCACCCCGGACTGGAACAATGAGCAGTTCTTC. Its protein is CASTPDWNNEQFF.

The V gene is TRBV3-1 (or the pseudogene TRBV3-2), the J gene TRBJ2-5; D remains unclear. Trimming took off 4 bases at V and 7 bases at J, with 13 bases between the two ends. Germline values: CDR1 LGHDT, CDR2 YNNKEL (reference sequence). CDR3 size: 13 residues. The CDR3 sequence: CASSLGPTGTQYF. The CDR3 DNA reads TGTGCCAGCAGCCTTGGGCCCACTGGGACCCAGTACTTC.

J is TRBJ1-2 and V is TRBV7-2, with D possibly TRBD1 on 5 matching bases. The CDR3 is made up of 14 amino acids. Germline CDR1 and CDR2: SGHTA and FQGNSA. Trimming stripped 1 base from V and 1 base from J, with 7 bases between. The CDR3 DNA sequence: TGTGCCAGCAGCTTAGGGACACTTAACTATGGCTACACCTTC. Translation gives CASSLGTLNYGYTF.

This chain connects TRBV29-1 to TRBJ2-3, with D perhaps matching TRBD1 (5 bases). CDR1 and CDR2 (germline): SQVTM, ANQGSEA. V lost 6 bases and J lost 4, with 17 bases in between. The CDR3 totals 14 residues. CDR3 amino acids: CSVESLGAPDTQYF. In nucleotides, the CDR3 is TGCAGCGTAGAAAGCCTAGGGGCCCCAGATACGCAGTATTTT.

The chain has TRBV2 and TRBJ1-1; 7 bases align to TRBD1. Germline-derived CDR1 and CDR2 are SNHLY and FYNNEI. This CDR3 has 16 amino acids. V gave up 8 bases and J gave up 4 bases; unmatched junction bases: 16. CDR3 nucleotides: TGTGCCAGCCGACCCCGCTCAGACAGGGCAAGCACTGAAGCTTTCTTT. It is translated as CASRPRSDRASTEAFF.

This chain uses TRBV5-1 with TRBJ2-1; 11 bases line up with TRBD2. Germline trimming cut 4 bases from V and 9 bases from J; bases unmatched to any gene: 9. Germline values: CDR1 SGHRS, CDR2 YFSETQ. The CDR3 runs to 15 residues. The CDR3 spells CASSQATSGISEQFF. CDR3 coding DNA: TGCGCCAGCAGCCAGGCGACTAGCGGGATCAGTGAGCAGTTCTTC.

This chain connects TRBV19 to TRBJ1-2, with unresolved D. Trimming removed 8 bases from V and 4 bases from J, with 14 bases in between. The CDR3 extends over 13 amino acids. Germline V gene lookup returns CDR1 LNHDA and CDR2 SQIVND (reference sequence). The CDR3 DNA reads TGTGCCAGTGAACTGGGCCAGTCCTATGGCTACACCTTC. It encodes CASELGQSYGYTF.

This chain joins TRBV28 and TRBJ1-1, with D uncertain. This CDR3 is 13 amino acids long. Deletions cut 4 bases from V and 4 bases from J, with 10 bases between. The germline CDR1 and CDR2 sequences are MDHEN and SYDVKM. DNA for the CDR3: TGTGCCAGCAGTTCTCTGTCCAGCACTGAAGCTTTCTTT. Its protein is CASSSLSSTEAFF.

For the CDR3, the DNA is TGTGCCACCGCCCCCGGGGTTGGAAACACCATATATTTT. Protein: CATAPGVGNTIYF. This rearrangement joins TRBV6-5 to TRBJ1-3, with D uncertain. This CDR3 has 13 amino acids. CDR1 and CDR2 from the germline V gene are MNHEY and SVGAGI. Trimming took 10 bases from V and 3 from J, leaving 13 bases between them.

The rearrangement uses TRBV14 and TRBJ1-3; D uncertain. With 2 bases removed from V and 2 bases from J, the gap between germline ends came to 10 bases. CDR3 length: 15 residues. The V gene's germline CDR1 is SGHDN and CDR2 FVKESK. The CDR3 spells CASSQNRLPGNTIYF. Here the CDR3 DNA reads TGTGCCAGCAGCCAAAATCGTCTTCCTGGAAACACCATATATTTT.

This clone was seen only once. CDR3 sequence (DNA): TGTGCCAGCACCCGGACTAGCGGAACCTACAATGAGCAGTTCTTC. Translated: CASTRTSGTYNEQFF. This chain joins TRBV27 and TRBJ2-1; 10 nucleotides align to TRBD2. Germline CDR1 reads MNHEY; CDR2 reads SMNVEV (reference sequence). This CDR3 has 15 amino acids. The V segment lost 7 bases and the J segment 2 bases; nucleotides outside the gene matches: 5.

J is TRBJ2-1 and V is TRBV28; D perhaps matches TRBD2 (5 bases). V lost 4 bases and J 6 bases, leaving 13 bases between the germline ends. Germline assignment: CDR1 MDHEN and CDR2 SYDVKM. This CDR3 has 14 amino acids. The CDR3 is CASSSAGTLNEQFF. The CDR3 region has the DNA TGTGCCAGCAGTTCCGCGGGCACACTCAATGAGCAGTTCTTC.

This chain connects TRBV27 to TRBJ2-1, with 9 bases aligning to TRBD2. V was pared by 2 bases and J by 6 bases, with 14 bases of the junction left unmatched. The CDR3 has 18 residues. In germline, CDR1 is MNHEY, CDR2 SMNVEV (reference sequence). The CDR3 is CASSLRGDLAGTSNEQFF. CDR3 DNA sequence: TGTGCCAGCAGTTTAAGGGGGGATCTAGCGGGAACCAGCAATGAGCAGTTCTTC.